A single sample is the source of the 11 T cell receptor beta chains below, sequenced in a study of cytomegalovirus exposure and HLA in healthy donors. In the PCR, 60 Vbeta and 13 Jbeta primers were used. TCRdb's copy holds only in-frame clones and misses some; the assay was immunoSEQ multiplex PCR. This table has some 140,000 clones, 80% appearing once. What was sequenced was PBMCs. The receptors were sampled from a man aged 30 to 39 in good health and CMV-seronegative.

V usage is TRBV6-5 and J usage is TRBJ2-1, with 12 bases identical to TRBD2. V lost 6 bases and J lost 4; bases outside the gene matches: 4. The CDR3 totals 15 residues. In germline, CDR1 is MNHEY, CDR2 SVGAGI. The CDR3 is CASSPGLAGYNEQFF. The CDR3 region has the DNA TGTGCCAGCAGCCCGGGACTAGCGGGTTACAATGAGCAGTTCTTC.

V gene TRBV10-1 combines with J gene TRBJ2-3; no firm D call. This CDR3 contains 13 residues. Germline CDR1 reads WNHNN; CDR2 reads SYGVQD (reference sequence). Trimming pared 4 bases from V and 2 bases from J, leaving 7 bases between. The CDR3 DNA sequence: TGCGCCAGCAGTGCTCCGTACACAGATACGCAGTATTTT. Translation: CASSAPYTDTQYF.

The gene calls are TRBV5-1 and TRBJ2-5; 7 bases are shared with TRBD1. The J segment lost 1 base and the V segment lost 3 bases, leaving 12 bases of the junction unmatched. CDR1 SGHRS and CDR2 YFSETQ come from the germline V gene. The CDR3 consists of 17 residues. CDR3 sequence: CASSSPRTGLSQETQYF. The CDR3 coding sequence is TGCGCCAGCAGCTCCCCCCGGACAGGTCTCTCCCAAGAGACCCAGTACTTC.

Concerning this clone: Germline and junction disagree at one end, which may indicate a read error. The chain uses TRBV7-8 and TRBJ2-7; the D gene is possibly TRBD2 (6 bases). CDR1 and CDR2 (germline): SGHVS, FQNEAQ. The CDR3 totals 12 residues. The CDR3: CASSPPGRGPGF. The CDR3 DNA reads as TGTGCCAGCAGCCCCCCCGGGAGAGGTCCGGGGTTC. Variable domain in full (rest from reference TRBV7-8 and TRBJ2-7): GAGVSQSPRYKVAKRGQDVALRCDPISGHVSLFWYQQALGQGPEFLTYFQNEAQLDKSGLPSDRFFAERPEGSVSTLKIQRTQQEDSAVYLCASSPPGRGPGFGPGTRLTVT.

The CDR3 loop is CASTLPQGRSKAEAFF. In nucleotides, the CDR3 is TGTGCCAGCACTCTCCCCCAGGGCAGATCTAAGGCTGAAGCTTTCTTT. V usage is TRBV28 and J usage is TRBJ1-1; a weak D match, TRBD1 (5 bases). V was clipped by 7 bases and J by 6 bases, with 24 bases between them. The germline V gene encodes CDR1 MDHEN and CDR2 SYDVKM. This CDR3 is built from 16 residues.

The rearrangement links TRBV27 to TRBJ2-7; 7 bases agree with TRBD2. CDR1 is MNHEY, CDR2 SMNVEV, per germline (reference sequence). With 8 bases clipped from V and 3 bases from J, the junction kept 7 bases outside the gene matches. The CDR3 runs 13 residues. CDR3 protein: CASWTRRGYEQYF. The DNA of the CDR3 is TGTGCCAGCTGGACTAGACGGGGCTACGAGCAGTACTTC.

The gene calls are TRBV7-2 and TRBJ2-3; 7 bases match TRBD1. Germline assignment: CDR1 SGHTA and CDR2 FQGNSA. This CDR3 is 16 amino acids long. Unmatched junction bases numbered 8, after V lost 5 bases and J lost 0 bases. The CDR3 DNA is TGTGCCAGCAGCATCCGGACAGGCCTAAGCACAGATACGCAGTATTTT. Its translation is CASSIRTGLSTDTQYF.

This clone turned up a few times. This chain uses TRBV28 with TRBJ1-1; D is undetermined. V was trimmed by 5 bases and J by 1 base, leaving 14 bases between them. This CDR3 is 15 amino acids long. Germline V CDR1 and CDR2: MDHEN, SYDVKM. The CDR3 nucleotides are TGTGCCAGCAGTCCCCACCACAGTGGGAACACTGAAGCTTTCTTT. It codes for CASSPHHSGNTEAFF.

This chain connects TRBV28 to TRBJ2-1; possible D gene TRBD1, 5 bases. The CDR3 contains 13 residues. V was cut by 2 bases and J by 9 bases, with 11 bases left in between. Germline CDR1 reads MDHEN; CDR2 reads SYDVKM. The CDR3 DNA follows: TGTGCCAGCAGTTTAAGGTCAGGGCTTGAGCAGTTCTTC. It specifies CASSLRSGLEQFF.

This clone showed up just a few times. The chain has TRBV19 and TRBJ1-3; 7 nucleotides align to TRBD1. The V gene's germline CDR1 is LNHDA and CDR2 SQIVND (reference sequence). The CDR3 loop spans 14 amino acids. V dropped 11 bases and J dropped 0; count of bases not matched to a gene: 7. Here the CDR3 reads CAAGQSHSGNTIYF. CDR3 sequence (DNA): TGTGCCGCGGGACAGTCCCACTCTGGAAACACCATATATTTT.

This CDR3 is CASQRDTQGDTQYF. The CDR3 DNA follows: TGTGCCAGTCAGCGGGACACCCAGGGAGATACGCAGTATTTT. This chain connects TRBV2 to TRBJ2-3; D is possibly TRBD2 (7 bases). This CDR3 region has 14 residues. V was clipped by 9 bases and J by 5 bases, with 18 bases between them. Germline V gene lookup returns CDR1 SNHLY and CDR2 FYNNEI.